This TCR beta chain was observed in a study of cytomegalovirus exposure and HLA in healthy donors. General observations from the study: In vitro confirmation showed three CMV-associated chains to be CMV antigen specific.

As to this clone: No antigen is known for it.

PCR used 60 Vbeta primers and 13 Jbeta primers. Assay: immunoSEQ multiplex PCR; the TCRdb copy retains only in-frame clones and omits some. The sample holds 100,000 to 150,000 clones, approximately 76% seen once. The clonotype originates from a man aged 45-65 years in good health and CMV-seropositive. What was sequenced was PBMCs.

The CDR3 protein is CASSALAASYNEQFF. The CDR3 DNA is TGTGCCAGCAGCGCTCTAGCGGCCTCCTACAATGAGCAGTTCTTC. V is TRBV9 and J is TRBJ2-1, with 7 bases aligning to TRBD2. Germline assignment: CDR1 SGDLS and CDR2 YYNGEE. The CDR3 extends over 15 amino acids. Losses at the gene ends were 3 bases for V and 0 bases for J; bases not matched to a gene: 3.